Presented here are 4 T cell receptor beta chains from one specimen sequenced in a study of T-cell reconstitution after alpha-beta-depleted transplantation in children. It was with unique molecular identifiers that the TCRbeta library was prepared. TCRdb fed the PCR reads into MiXCR, producing one record per CDR3 protein. The sample holds roughly 500,000 distinct CDR3 sequences, 10% seen once. The sequencing used PBMCs, collected before TCRalphabeta/CD19-depleted stem cell transplant. The receptors derive from a child aged 2-15 years with inherited bone marrow failure, due to receive a stem cell transplant.

This clonotype has ten or more counts. The V gene is TRBV9, the J gene TRBJ2-1; D perhaps matches TRBD2 (6 bases). Germline CDR1 and CDR2: SGDLS and YYNGEE. V lost 0 bases and J lost 10, with 14 bases in between. This CDR3 region has 14 residues. The CDR3 nucleotides are TGTGCCAGCAGCGTAGGCGGAGGGTTAGGAGAGCAGTTCTTC. Translated: CASSVGGGLGEQFF.

This clonotype was found a few times. This sequence joins TRBV20-1 and TRBJ2-3; D not certain. The V gene lost 5 bases and the J gene lost 6 bases, with 12 bases spanning the gap. The CDR3 sequence is 12 residues long. CDR1 is DFQATT and CDR2 is SNEGSKA in the germline V gene (reference sequence). CDR3 protein: CSAAGLWDTQYF. DNA for the CDR3: TGCAGTGCTGCCGGTTTGTGGGATACGCAGTATTTT.

This clonotype has just one count. This chain uses TRBV30 with TRBJ1-2; D uncertain. CDR1 and CDR2 (germline): GTSNPN, SVGIG (reference sequence). The CDR3 spans 13 residues. V was trimmed by 1 base and J by 5 bases, leaving 11 bases between them. CDR3 residues: CAWSDGLPYGYTF. The CDR3 DNA sequence: TGTGCCTGGAGTGACGGGCTCCCTTATGGCTACACCTTC.

This clonotype turned up a few times. The rearrangement links TRBV12-3 or TRBV12-4 to TRBJ2-7; D is unclear. Trimming left V 5 bases short and J 0 bases short, with 8 bases between. The CDR3 loop spans 13 amino acids. CDR3 residues: CASSRKTSYEQYF. The CDR3 bases are TGTGCCAGCAGTCGCAAAACCTCCTACGAGCAGTACTTC.